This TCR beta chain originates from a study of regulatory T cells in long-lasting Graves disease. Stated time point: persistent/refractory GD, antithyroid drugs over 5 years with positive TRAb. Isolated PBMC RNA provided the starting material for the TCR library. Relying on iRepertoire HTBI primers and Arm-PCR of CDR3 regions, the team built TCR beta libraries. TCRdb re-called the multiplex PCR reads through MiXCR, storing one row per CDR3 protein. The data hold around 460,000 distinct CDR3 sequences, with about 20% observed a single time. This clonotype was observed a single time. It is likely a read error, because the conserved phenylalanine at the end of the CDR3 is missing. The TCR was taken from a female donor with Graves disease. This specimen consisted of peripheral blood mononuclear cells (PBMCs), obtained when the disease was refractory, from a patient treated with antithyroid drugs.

CDR3 residues: CASSPLGASGGVYEQYS. Here the CDR3 DNA reads TGTGCCAGCAGTCCCCTCGGGGCTAGCGGGGGAGTCTACGAGCAGTACTCC. The rearrangement uses TRBV6-2 or TRBV6-3 and TRBJ2-7; TRBD2 agrees at 10 bases. The CDR3 runs 17 residues. Trimming removed 5 bases from V and 3 bases from J; junction bases left unmatched: 13. Germline assignment: CDR1 MNHEY and CDR2 SVGEGT.